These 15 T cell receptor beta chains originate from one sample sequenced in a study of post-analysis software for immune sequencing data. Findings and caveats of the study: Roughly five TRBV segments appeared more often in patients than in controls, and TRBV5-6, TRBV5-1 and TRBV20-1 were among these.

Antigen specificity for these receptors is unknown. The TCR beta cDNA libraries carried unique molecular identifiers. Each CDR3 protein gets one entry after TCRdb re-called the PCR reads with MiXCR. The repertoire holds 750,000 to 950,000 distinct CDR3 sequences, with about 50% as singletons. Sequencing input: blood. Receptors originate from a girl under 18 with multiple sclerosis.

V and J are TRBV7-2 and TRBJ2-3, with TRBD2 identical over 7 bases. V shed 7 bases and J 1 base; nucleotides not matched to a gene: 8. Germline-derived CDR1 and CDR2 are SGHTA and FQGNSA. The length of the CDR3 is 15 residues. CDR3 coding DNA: TGTGCCAGCATCCGACTAGCTAGGGGCACAGATACGCAGTATTTT. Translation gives CASIRLARGTDTQYF. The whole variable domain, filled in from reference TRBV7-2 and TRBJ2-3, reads GAGVSQSPSNKVTEKGKDVELRCDPISGHTALYWYRQSLGQGLEFLIYFQGNSAPDKSGLPSDRFSAERTGGSVSTLTIQRTQQEDSAVYLCASIRLARGTDTQYFGPGTRLTVL.

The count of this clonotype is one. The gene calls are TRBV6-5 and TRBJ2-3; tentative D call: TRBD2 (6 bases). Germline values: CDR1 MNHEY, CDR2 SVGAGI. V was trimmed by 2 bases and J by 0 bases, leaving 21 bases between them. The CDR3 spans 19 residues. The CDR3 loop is CASSYPTRGAGRSTDTQYF. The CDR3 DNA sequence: TGTGCCAGCAGTTACCCCACGCGCGGCGCGGGGCGCAGCACAGATACGCAGTATTTT.

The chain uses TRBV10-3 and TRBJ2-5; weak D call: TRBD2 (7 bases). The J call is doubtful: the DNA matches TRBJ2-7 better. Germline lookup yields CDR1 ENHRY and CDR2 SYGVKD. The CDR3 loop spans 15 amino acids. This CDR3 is CAISESGGARNEQYF. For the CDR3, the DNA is TGTGCCATCAGTGAGTCGGGGGGGGCAAGGAACGAGCAGTACTTC.

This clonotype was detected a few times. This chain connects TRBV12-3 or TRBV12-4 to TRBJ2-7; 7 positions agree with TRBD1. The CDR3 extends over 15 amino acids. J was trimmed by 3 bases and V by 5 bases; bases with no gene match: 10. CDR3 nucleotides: TGTGCCAGCAGTCGCGACAGGGTTGGGGGCTACGAGCAGTACTTC. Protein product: CASSRDRVGGYEQYF.

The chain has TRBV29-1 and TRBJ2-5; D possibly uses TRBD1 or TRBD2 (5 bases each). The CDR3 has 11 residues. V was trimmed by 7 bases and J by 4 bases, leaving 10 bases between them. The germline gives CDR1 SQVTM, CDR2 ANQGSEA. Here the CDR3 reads CSEGERETQYF. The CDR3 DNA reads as TGCAGCGAAGGGGAGAGAGAGACCCAGTACTTC.

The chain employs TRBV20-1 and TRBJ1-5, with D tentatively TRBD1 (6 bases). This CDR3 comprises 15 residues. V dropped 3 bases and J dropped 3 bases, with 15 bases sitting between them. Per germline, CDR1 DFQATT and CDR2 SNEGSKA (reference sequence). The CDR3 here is CSARDPGAFNQPQHF. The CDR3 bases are TGCAGTGCTAGGGACCCAGGGGCGTTCAATCAGCCCCAGCATTTT.

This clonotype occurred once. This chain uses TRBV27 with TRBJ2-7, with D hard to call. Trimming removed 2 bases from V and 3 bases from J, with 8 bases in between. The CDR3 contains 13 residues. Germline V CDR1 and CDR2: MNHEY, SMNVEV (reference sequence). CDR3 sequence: CASSLQQNYEQYF. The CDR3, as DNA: TGTGCCAGCAGTTTACAGCAAAACTACGAGCAGTACTTC.

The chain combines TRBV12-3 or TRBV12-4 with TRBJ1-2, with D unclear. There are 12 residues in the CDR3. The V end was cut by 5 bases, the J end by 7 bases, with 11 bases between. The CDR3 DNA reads TGTGCCAGCAGTCCTCATTGTGGTGGCTACACCTTC. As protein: CASSPHCGGYTF.

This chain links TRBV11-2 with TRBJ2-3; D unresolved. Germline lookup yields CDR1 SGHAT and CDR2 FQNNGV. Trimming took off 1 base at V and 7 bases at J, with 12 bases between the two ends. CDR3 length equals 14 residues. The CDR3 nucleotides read TGTGCCAGCAGCTTAGTCCCCCCCCCTAATACGCAGTATTTT. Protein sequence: CASSLVPPPNTQYF.

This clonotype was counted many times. DNA for the CDR3: TGTGCCAGCTCACCCGGACTAGCGGGGAACAATGAGCAGTTCTTC. Translation gives CASSPGLAGNNEQFF. The chain combines TRBV18 with TRBJ2-1, with 12 bases aligning to TRBD2. Unmatched junction bases numbered 2, after V lost 3 bases and J lost 5 bases. CDR1 is KGHSH, CDR2 LQKENI, per germline. The CDR3 loop spans 15 amino acids. Full variable domain (outside the CDR3, taken from reference TRBV18 and TRBJ2-1): NAGVMQNPRHLVRRRGQEARLRCSPMKGHSHVYWYRQLPEEGLKFMVYLQKENIIDESGMPKERFSAEFPKEGPSILRIQQVVRGDSAAYFCASSPGLAGNNEQFFGPGTRLTVL.

The CDR3 region has the DNA TGTGCCAGCAGTCGGGACTCGACCATGGGAAACACCGGGGAGCTGTTTTTT. Translation: CASSRDSTMGNTGELFF. The V call is TRBV7-2, the J call TRBJ2-2; weak D call: TRBD2 (6 bases). V was shortened by 6 bases and J by 2 bases, with 19 bases between the two germline ends. Germline CDR1 is SGHTA and CDR2 is FQGNSA. The length of the CDR3 is 17 residues. Drawing the rest from reference TRBV7-2 and TRBJ2-2, the complete variable domain is GAGVSQSPSNKVTEKGKDVELRCDPISGHTALYWYRQSLGQGLEFLIYFQGNSAPDKSGLPSDRFSAERTGGSVSTLTIQRTQQEDSAVYLCASSRDSTMGNTGELFFGEGSRLTVL.

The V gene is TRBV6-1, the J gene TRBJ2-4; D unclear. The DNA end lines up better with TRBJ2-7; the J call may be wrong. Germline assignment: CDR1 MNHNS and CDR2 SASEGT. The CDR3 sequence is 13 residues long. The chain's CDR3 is CASMRQDSYEQYF. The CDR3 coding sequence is TGTGCCAGCATGCGGCAGGACTCCTACGAGCAGTACTTC.

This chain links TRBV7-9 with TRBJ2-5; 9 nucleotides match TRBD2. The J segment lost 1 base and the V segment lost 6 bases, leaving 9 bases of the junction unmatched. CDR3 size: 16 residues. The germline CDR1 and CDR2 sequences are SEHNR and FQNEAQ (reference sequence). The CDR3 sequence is CASREGVAGVQETQYF. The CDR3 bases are TGTGCCAGCAGAGAGGGGGTAGCGGGGGTCCAAGAGACCCAGTACTTC.

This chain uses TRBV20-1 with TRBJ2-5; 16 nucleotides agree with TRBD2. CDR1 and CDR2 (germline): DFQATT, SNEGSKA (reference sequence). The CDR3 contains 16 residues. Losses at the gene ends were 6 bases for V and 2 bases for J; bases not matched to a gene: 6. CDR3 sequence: CSAKGLAGGRQETQYF. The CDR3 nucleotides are TGCAGTGCCAAGGGACTAGCGGGAGGGCGGCAAGAGACCCAGTACTTC.

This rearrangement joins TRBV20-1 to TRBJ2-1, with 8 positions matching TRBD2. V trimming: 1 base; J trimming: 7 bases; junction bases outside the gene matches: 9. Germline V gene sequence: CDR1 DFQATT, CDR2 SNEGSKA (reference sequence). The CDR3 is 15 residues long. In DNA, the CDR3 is TGCAGTGCTAGAGGCGGACTAGCATTAGGTAATGAGCAGTTCTTC. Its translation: CSARGGLALGNEQFF.